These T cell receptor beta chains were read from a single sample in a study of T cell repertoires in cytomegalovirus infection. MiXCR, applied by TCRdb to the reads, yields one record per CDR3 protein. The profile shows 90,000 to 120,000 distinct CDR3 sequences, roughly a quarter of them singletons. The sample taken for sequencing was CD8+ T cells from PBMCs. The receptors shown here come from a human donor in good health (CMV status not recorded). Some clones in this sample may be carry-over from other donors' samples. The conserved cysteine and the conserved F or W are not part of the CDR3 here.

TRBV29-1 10 SVEQGAYEQY
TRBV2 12 ASSVLGAGDEQY
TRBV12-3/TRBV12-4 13 ASSGGTVSVLEQY
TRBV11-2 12 ASSSGIQPYEQY
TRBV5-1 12 ASSHRGLDTEAF
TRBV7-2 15 ASSSQGHTGDGYGYT
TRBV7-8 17 ASSLGLAGTQLNTGELF
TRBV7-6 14 ASSWTSANSYNEQF
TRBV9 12 ASSPSGGWNEQF
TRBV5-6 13 ASSLSGGNTGELF
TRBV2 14 ASSSVTSGSYNEQF
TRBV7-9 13 ASSPTGTGANEQY
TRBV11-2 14 ASFLAAGSSYNEQF
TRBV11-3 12 ASSDYREGYEQY
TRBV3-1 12 ASSRLHMNTEAF
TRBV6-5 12 ASSYTSGQETQY
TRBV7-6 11 ASSLTEGYEQY
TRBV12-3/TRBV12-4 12 ASSLNRARETQY
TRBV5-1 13 ASSLVLAGEGEQF
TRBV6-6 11 ASSYEPGNEQF
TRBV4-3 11 ASSQEESYGYT